This T cell receptor beta chain was sequenced in a study of spatial heterogeneity in lung cancer. Study background: Consistently, beta-chain sequences turned up in larger numbers than alpha-chain sequences did. Study-wide results and caveats: Follow-up blood showed ubiquitous expanded tumor TCRs less than blood at resection did.

V was trimmed by 0 bases and J by 6 bases, leaving 14 bases between them. Germline CDR1 is SGHRS and CDR2 is YFSETQ. This CDR3 has 15 amino acids. Concerning this clonotype: Its antigen is not identified. Being one base from a much bigger clone, this may be a read error.

In the library, each TCR cDNA molecule bore its own unique molecular identifier. Each CDR3 protein gets one entry after TCRdb re-called the 5' RACE reads with MiXCR. This sample has some 37,000 distinct CDR3 sequences; roughly 8% occur once, and the top ten carry approximately 30%. Time point specified: sample taken at primary tumor resection. Tumor, nontumor lung or frozen PBMC supplied whole RNA that was sequenced unsorted. The source was PBMCs, collected at surgery. This sequence joins TRBV5-1 and TRBJ2-3, with D perhaps given as TRBD1 or TRBD2 (5 bases each). The sequence was obtained from a male donor with early-stage non-small cell lung cancer. The CDR3 DNA reads as TGCGCCAGCAGCTTGGAAGGACCGTGGGGGGATACGCAGTATTTT. Its protein product is CASSLEGPWGDTQYF.